This TCR beta chain is drawn from a study of blood T cells in healthy people across ages. Peripheral blood samples of around 9.5 milliliters were drawn from each donor. A second about 6 to 11 cycle PCR used barcoded and J-beta primers. A tag from a template-switch adaptor with 12 random nucleotides marked each cDNA molecule. TCRdb re-called the 5' RACE reads with MiXCR, one entry per CDR3 protein. Of 1.2 million to 1.5 million distinct CDR3 sequences listed, roughly 40% are singletons. The germline V and J ends were trimmed by 3 bases and 6 bases, with 15 bases remaining between them. This CDR3 has 14 residues. CDR1 is SGHTA and CDR2 is FQGNSA in the germline V gene. This clonotype was seen ten or more times.

This rearrangement joins TRBV7-2 to TRBJ2-7, with a tentative D call TRBD1 (5 bases). The sample consisted of blood. The TCR sequence derives from a young woman in good health. The CDR3 loop is CASSFQGSVVEQYF. CDR3 nucleotide sequence: TGTGCCAGCAGCTTTCAGGGATCGGTCGTCGAGCAGTACTTC.